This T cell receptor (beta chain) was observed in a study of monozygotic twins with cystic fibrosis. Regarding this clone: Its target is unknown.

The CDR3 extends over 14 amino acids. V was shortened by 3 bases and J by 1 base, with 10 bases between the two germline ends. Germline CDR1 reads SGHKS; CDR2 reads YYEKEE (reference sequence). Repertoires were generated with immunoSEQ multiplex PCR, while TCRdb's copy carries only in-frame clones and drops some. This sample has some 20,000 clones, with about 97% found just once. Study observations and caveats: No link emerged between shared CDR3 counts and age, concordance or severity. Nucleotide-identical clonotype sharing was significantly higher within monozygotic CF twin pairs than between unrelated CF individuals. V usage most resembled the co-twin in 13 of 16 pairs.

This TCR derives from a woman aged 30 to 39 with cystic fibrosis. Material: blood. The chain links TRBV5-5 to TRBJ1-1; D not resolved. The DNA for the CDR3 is TGTGCCAGCAGCTCCGGGCCAGGGAACACTGAAGCTTTCTTT. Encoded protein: CASSSGPGNTEAFF.